These 25 T cell receptor beta chains share one sample of origin, sequenced in a study of T cell responses to AZD1222 COVID-19 vaccine. This table comes from immunoSEQ multiplex PCR, and its TCRdb copy is limited to in-frame clones, with some not included. Of approximately 150,000 clones listed, approximately 90% are singletons. The material was peripheral blood, obtained 28 days after the second AZD1222 dose. These receptors all stem from an adult who received the AZD1222 COVID-19 vaccine.

This chain links TRBV6-1 with TRBJ1-6, with D possibly TRBD1 on 5 matching bases. The CDR3 contains 19 residues. Germline values: CDR1 MNHNS, CDR2 SASEGT. The germline V and J ends were trimmed by 4 bases and 4 bases, with 23 bases remaining between them. In DNA, the CDR3 is TGTGCCAGCAGTGCAACAGGACCAGGGTTCACAACTTATAATTCACCCCTCCACTTT. Translated: CASSATGPGFTTYNSPLHF.

The chain combines TRBV6-4 with TRBJ2-3, with TRBD2 identical over 11 bases. The germline gives CDR1 MRHNA, CDR2 SNTAGT. V trimming: 2 bases; J trimming: 4 bases; junction bases outside the gene matches: 2. The CDR3 runs to 15 residues. Here the CDR3 reads CASSDTSGSSDTQYF. The CDR3 DNA reads TGTGCCAGCAGTGACACTAGCGGGAGTTCAGATACGCAGTATTTT.

The V call is TRBV5-1, the J call TRBJ1-1; no reliable D call. V lost 9 bases and J 4 bases, leaving 7 bases between the germline ends. The CDR3 covers 10 residues. Germline V gene data show CDR1 as SGHRS and CDR2 as YFSETQ. Written as DNA, the CDR3 is TGCGCCAACAAGTCCACTGAAGCTTTCTTT. Translating gives CANKSTEAFF.

V gene TRBV24-1 combines with J gene TRBJ2-3; 15 bases map to TRBD2. CDR1 is KGHDR, CDR2 SFDVKD, per germline. The ends lost 6 bases at V and 6 bases at J; junction bases unmatched: 3. This CDR3 is built from 15 residues. The CDR3 region is CATSTGTSGGDTQYF. The CDR3 nucleotides read TGTGCCACCAGTACCGGGACTAGCGGGGGGGATACGCAGTATTTT.

The gene calls are TRBV7-2 and TRBJ1-5, with D possibly TRBD1 on 5 matching bases. V was shortened by 5 bases and J by 4 bases, with 12 bases between the two germline ends. Germline loops: CDR1 SGHTA, CDR2 FQGNSA. The CDR3 runs 14 residues. The CDR3 region is CASSLQTVNQPQHF. The CDR3, as DNA: TGTGCCAGCAGCCTCCAGACAGTGAATCAGCCCCAGCATTTT.

The chain carries TRBV19 and TRBJ1-4; D unclear. CDR3 length: 14 residues. In germline, CDR1 is LNHDA, CDR2 SQIVND (reference sequence). V gave up 6 bases and J gave up 5 bases, with 13 bases separating them. CDR3 sequence (DNA): TGTGCCAGTAGGATGGACCAAGCCAATGAAAAACTGTTTTTT. It specifies CASRMDQANEKLFF.

The chain joins TRBV4-1 to TRBJ2-7, with 10 bases matching TRBD2. CDR3 size: 18 residues. The V and J ends lost 4 bases and 0 bases, in that order; junction bases with no gene match: 12. The V gene's germline CDR1 is MGHRA and CDR2 YSYEKL. The CDR3 DNA is TGCGCCAGCAGCCCCTCCCCCACCGGGACTAGCGTCTCCTACGAGCAGTACTTC. Translation: CASSPSPTGTSVSYEQYF.

This rearrangement joins TRBV7-2 to TRBJ1-4; a weak D match, TRBD1 (5 bases). CDR1 and CDR2 from the germline V gene are SGHTA and FQGNSA. V lost 5 bases and J lost 5, with 12 bases in between. The CDR3 is 14 amino acids. Here the CDR3 reads CASSPGRGNEKLFF. CDR3 DNA sequence: TGTGCCAGCAGCCCGGGACGGGGGAATGAAAAACTGTTTTTT.

This clone has more than one count but fewer than ten. The DNA of the CDR3 is TGTGCCATCAGGGGGGACAGGGAGAACACCGGGGAGCTGTTTTTT. It translates to CAIRGDRENTGELFF. The chain has TRBV10-3 and TRBJ2-2; 9 bases fit TRBD1. The junction had 3 bases not matched to a gene; V was cut back by 6 bases and J by 1 base. Germline CDR1 and CDR2: ENHRY and SYGVKD. The CDR3 covers 15 residues.

In this sample, this clone turned up a few times. This rearrangement joins TRBV6-2 or TRBV6-3 to TRBJ1-2; no clear D. V shed 0 bases and J shed 8 bases, with 13 bases lying between them. Looked up from germline, CDR1 is MNHEY and CDR2 is SVGEGT. This CDR3 comprises 14 residues. The CDR3 DNA reads TGTGCCAGCAGTTACTCGACCCTTACAAGGGGCTACACCTTC. Encoded protein: CASSYSTLTRGYTF.

This chain uses TRBV7-3 with TRBJ2-7, with D unclear. V was trimmed by 5 bases and J by 6 bases, leaving 14 bases between them. This CDR3 region has 13 residues. Germline-derived CDR1 and CDR2 are SGHTA and FQGTGA. The CDR3 nucleotides are TGTGCCAGCAGCCCCACCGGGTTTGGCGAGCAGTACTTC. Amino acids: CASSPTGFGEQYF.

The chain joins TRBV18 to TRBJ2-2, with D tentatively TRBD1 (6 bases). Trimming took off 3 bases at V and 1 base at J, with 15 bases between the two ends. The CDR3 length is 17 residues. Germline V gene lookup returns CDR1 KGHSH and CDR2 LQKENI. The CDR3 nucleotides are TGTGCCAGCTCACCCCTTGTACAGGGAGAGAACACCGGGGAGCTGTTTTTT. Protein sequence: CASSPLVQGENTGELFF. The full variable domain, rest sourced from reference TRBV18 and TRBJ2-2, is NAGVMQNPRHLVRRRGQEARLRCSPMKGHSHVYWYRQLPEEGLKFMVYLQKENIIDESGMPKERFSAEFPKEGPSILRIQQVVRGDSAAYFCASSPLVQGENTGELFFGEGSRLTVL.

This sequence joins TRBV30 and TRBJ2-7; D perhaps matches TRBD2 (6 bases). CDR3 size: 13 residues. V was pared by 4 bases and J by 1 base, with 11 bases between. Germline-derived CDR1 and CDR2 are GTSNPN and SVGIG (reference sequence). The CDR3 here is CAWNRDSSYEQYF. As DNA, the CDR3 is TGTGCCTGGAACCGGGACTCATCCTACGAGCAGTACTTC.

The CDR3 nucleotides are TGTGCCTGGAGTCGGGACAGGGCCACTAATGAAAAACTGTTTTTT. Protein: CAWSRDRATNEKLFF. This chain uses TRBV30 with TRBJ1-4; 9 positions match TRBD1. From germline, CDR1 is GTSNPN and CDR2 SVGIG (reference sequence). This CDR3 is built from 15 residues. V was pared by 2 bases and J by 2 bases, with 3 bases of the junction left unmatched.

This clone was counted many times. The same CDR3 arises from other DNA sequences in this sample as well. The chain is built from TRBV5-4 and TRBJ2-2; D is undetermined. CDR1 is SGHNT, CDR2 YYREEE, per germline (reference sequence). The V and J ends lost 0 bases and 6 bases respectively, with 9 bases between them. The length of the CDR3 is 14 residues. In DNA, the CDR3 is TGTGCCAGCAGCTTGGGAGTCGCGTCCGGGGAGCTGTTTTTT. Translating gives CASSLGVASGELFF.

V is TRBV7-9 and J is TRBJ1-1; 7 positions agree with TRBD1. V lost 10 bases, J lost 2 bases, and 7 bases stayed unmatched. Per germline, CDR1 SEHNR and CDR2 FQNEAQ (reference sequence). The CDR3 runs 13 residues. CDR3 sequence reads: CATLGDSNTEAFF. DNA of the CDR3: TGTGCCACCTTGGGGGACAGCAACACTGAAGCTTTCTTT.

The count of this clone is one. V is TRBV7-8 and J is TRBJ1-4; 7 nucleotides align to TRBD1. V dropped 5 bases and J dropped 7; count of bases not matched to a gene: 7. This CDR3 region has 14 residues. Germline-derived CDR1 and CDR2 are SGHVS and FQNEAQ. CDR3: CASSLRQGGEKLFF. The CDR3 bases are TGTGCCAGCAGCCTGAGACAGGGAGGTGAAAAACTGTTTTTT.

This clone has just one count. The chain recombines TRBV5-6 with TRBJ2-7; 10 bases are shared with TRBD1. CDR3 size: 14 residues. From germline, CDR1 is SGHDT and CDR2 YYEEEE. The V and J ends lost 3 bases and 2 bases, in that order; junction bases with no gene match: 2. The CDR3 sequence is CASSSGTGAYEQYF. The CDR3 nucleotides read TGTGCCAGCAGCTCCGGGACAGGGGCCTACGAGCAGTACTTC.

This clone was observed a handful of times. The V and J genes are TRBV6-5 and TRBJ2-7; 14 bases map to TRBD2. The CDR3 runs 16 residues. V trimming: 2 bases; J trimming: 6 bases; junction bases outside the gene matches: 6. The germline V gene encodes CDR1 MNHEY and CDR2 SVGAGI. The CDR3 sequence: CASSYRLAGGRTEQYF. The DNA of the CDR3 is TGTGCCAGCAGTTACCGACTAGCGGGAGGGCGGACCGAGCAGTACTTC.

This chain connects TRBV5-1 to TRBJ1-1; D perhaps matches TRBD1 (5 bases). Trimming took 9 bases from V and 8 from J, leaving 20 bases between them. CDR1 is SGHRS and CDR2 is YFSETQ in the germline V gene. The CDR3 has 13 amino acids. The CDR3 nucleotides are TGCGCCACCCGGATGCCAGGTGGGGGGGAAGCTTTCTTT. It codes for CATRMPGGGEAFF.

The chain employs TRBV19 and TRBJ1-1; D possibly corresponds to TRBD1 (5 bases). The V end was cut by 4 bases, the J end by 1 base, with 7 bases between. The CDR3 consists of 13 residues. Germline CDR1 is LNHDA and CDR2 is SQIVND (reference sequence). CDR3: CASSRQQNTEAFF. The CDR3 nucleotides are TGTGCCAGTAGTAGACAGCAGAACACTGAAGCTTTCTTT.

This clone was recorded a few times. The rearrangement links TRBV30 to TRBJ1-5, with D uncertain. The CDR3 is 12 residues long. The germline V gene has CDR1 GTSNPN and CDR2 SVGIG (reference sequence). Trimming pared 5 bases from V and 4 bases from J, leaving 9 bases between. The CDR3 sequence: CAWSPPNQPQHF. CDR3 bases: TGTGCCTGGTCACCTCCAAATCAGCCCCAGCATTTT.

This clone was observed once. The chain uses TRBV13 and TRBJ2-7; possibly TRBD1 for D (5 bases). Trimming shortened V by 2 bases and J by 5 bases, and 13 bases separated the two germline ends. There are 14 residues in the CDR3. Germline CDR1 reads PRHDT; CDR2 reads FYEKMQ (reference sequence). CDR3 nucleotides: TGTGCCAGCAGCTTAAGGGGTGCCGTCCACGAGCAGTACTTC. Residues: CASSLRGAVHEQYF. Filled out from reference TRBV13 and TRBJ2-7, the complete variable domain reads AAGVIQSPRHLIKEKRETATLKCYPIPRHDTVYWYQQGPGQDPQFLISFYEKMQSDKGSIPDRFSAQQFSDYHSELNMSSLELGDSALYFCASSLRGAVHEQYFGPGTRLTVT.

The chain uses TRBV20-1 and TRBJ1-6; no clear D gene. The V end lost 3 bases, the J end lost 9 bases, and 15 bases lay between the germline ends. The V gene's germline CDR1 is DFQATT and CDR2 SNEGSKA (reference sequence). There are 14 residues in the CDR3. The CDR3 sequence: CSASSTQPGSPLHF. CDR3 sequence (DNA): TGCAGTGCTAGTTCGACTCAACCCGGTTCACCCCTCCACTTT.

The chain is built from TRBV28 and TRBJ1-2, with unresolved D. Germline values: CDR1 MDHEN, CDR2 SYDVKM. This CDR3 has 15 residues. V lost 5 bases to trimming and J lost 8 bases, with 21 bases between them. DNA of the CDR3: TGTGCCAGCAGTCCAAACCCGAGGACTCCCGGGGGCTACACCTTC. Protein sequence: CASSPNPRTPGGYTF.